The 28 T cell receptor beta chains given below trace back to one sample, sequenced in a study of shared clonotypes between healthy human individuals. The method was immunoSEQ multiplex PCR; TCRdb's version includes in-frame clones alone and lacks a portion of them. This sample has about 2 million clones, with just under 95% found just once. Terminally differentiated effector memory CD45RA+ cells were excluded from the naive CD8 cells, which were CD45RO-negative and positively selected for CCR7. The sample comprised naive CD8+ T cells sorted from blood. Receptors originate from a man younger than 35 in good health.

V gene TRBV13 combines with J gene TRBJ2-2; D gene uncertain. Germline loops: CDR1 PRHDT, CDR2 FYEKMQ (reference sequence). V was pared by 4 bases and J by 8 bases, with 11 bases between. The CDR3 sequence is 13 residues long. This CDR3 reads CASSSVPGGELFF. For the CDR3, the DNA is TGTGCCAGCAGCTCCGTACCTGGGGGGGAGCTGTTTTTT.

V and J are TRBV28 and TRBJ1-5, with D tentatively TRBD1 (6 bases). The CDR3 runs to 15 residues. The germline V and J ends were trimmed by 4 bases and 0 bases, with 10 bases remaining between them. Per germline, CDR1 MDHEN and CDR2 SYDVKM. The CDR3 here is CASSSGTTSNQPQHF. The CDR3 DNA follows: TGTGCCAGCAGTTCTGGGACAACTAGCAATCAGCCCCAGCATTTT. Complete variable domain (other parts from reference TRBV28 and TRBJ1-5): DVKVTQSSRYLVKRTGEKVFLECVQDMDHENMFWYRQDPGLGLRLIYFSYDVKMKEKGDIPEGYSVSREKKERFSLILESASTNQTSMYLCASSSGTTSNQPQHFGDGTRLSIL.

The chain recombines TRBV4-1 with TRBJ1-5; D uncertain. The ends were cut back, 0 bases at V and 6 bases at J, with 12 bases in the middle. The CDR3 has 15 amino acids. Germline CDR1 is MGHRA and CDR2 is YSYEKL. Written as DNA, the CDR3 is TGCGCCAGCAGCCAAGAATCCATCCTGACTCAGCCCCAGCATTTT. This encodes CASSQESILTQPQHF.

J is TRBJ2-2 and V is TRBV9, with no clear D. The V gene's germline CDR1 is SGDLS and CDR2 YYNGEE. The CDR3 extends over 14 amino acids. Trimming shortened V by 7 bases and J by 0 bases, and 10 bases separated the two germline ends. CDR3: CASRKESNTGELFF. The CDR3 nucleotides are TGTGCCAGCCGCAAGGAATCGAACACCGGGGAGCTGTTTTTT.

This chain links TRBV7-2 with TRBJ2-1, with D unresolved. The germline CDR1 and CDR2 sequences are SGHTA and FQGNSA. CDR3 length: 11 residues. Trimming removed 5 bases from V and 8 bases from J, with 7 bases in between. CDR3: CASSQTDEQFF. Here the CDR3 DNA reads TGTGCCAGCAGCCAGACCGATGAGCAGTTCTTC.

The chain has TRBV18 and TRBJ2-7, with no clear D. The V gene's germline CDR1 is KGHSH and CDR2 LQKENI. V lost 4 bases to trimming and J lost 2 bases, with 18 bases between them. This CDR3 comprises 16 residues. CDR3 amino acids: CASSLTSTGSTYEQYF. In DNA form, the CDR3 reads TGTGCCAGCTCACTCACTTCTACGGGCTCGACCTACGAGCAGTACTTC.

This rearrangement joins TRBV7-6 to TRBJ2-3, with 16 nucleotides matching TRBD2. J gave up 5 bases and V 4 bases, and 3 bases lay outside the gene matches. CDR1 and CDR2 (germline): SGHVS, FNYEAQ. This CDR3 spans 16 amino acids. The CDR3 coding sequence is TGTGCCAGCAGCTCGGGACTAGCGGGAGGGCTAGATACGCAGTATTTT. It translates to CASSSGLAGGLDTQYF.

The rearrangement uses TRBV19 and TRBJ1-2, with D perhaps TRBD1 (5 bases). Germline assignment: CDR1 LNHDA and CDR2 SQIVND (reference sequence). The CDR3 runs 16 residues. Deletions cut 3 bases from V and 4 bases from J, with 18 bases between. Written as DNA, the CDR3 is TGTGCCAGTAGTATCCGTGAAATCCAGGGTATCTATGGCTACACCTTC. Its translation is CASSIREIQGIYGYTF.

This clone was found once. The chain employs TRBV19 and TRBJ2-1, with unresolved D. CDR1 is LNHDA, CDR2 SQIVND, per germline (reference sequence). This CDR3 spans 10 amino acids. The ends were cut back, 4 bases at V and 11 bases at J, with 6 bases in the middle. This chain's CDR3 is CASSSHKQFF. CDR3 nucleotides: TGTGCCAGTAGTAGCCATAAGCAGTTCTTC.

The chain couples TRBV29-1 to TRBJ1-5; 8 bases fit TRBD1. Germline CDR1 is SQVTM and CDR2 is ANQGSEA. V lost 4 bases, J lost 4 bases, and 15 bases stayed unmatched. The CDR3 covers 17 residues. CDR3 sequence: CSVGGQAQRAVNQPQHF. In nucleotides, the CDR3 is TGCAGCGTTGGGGGACAGGCCCAACGTGCCGTAAATCAGCCCCAGCATTTT.

A single count supports this clone. The chain links TRBV27 to TRBJ2-7; perhaps TRBD1 as D (6 bases). The CDR3 sequence is 12 residues long. The germline CDR1 and CDR2 sequences are MNHEY and SMNVEV (reference sequence). V shed 3 bases and J shed 6 bases, with 9 bases lying between them. The CDR3 loop reads CASSLDRSEQYF. Written as DNA, the CDR3 is TGTGCCAGCAGTTTGGACAGAAGCGAGCAGTACTTC.

The chain is built from TRBV6-5 and TRBJ2-7; a weak D match, TRBD1 (6 bases). The V and J ends lost 5 bases and 2 bases respectively, with 16 bases between them. The CDR3 runs to 15 residues. CDR1 and CDR2 from the germline V gene are MNHEY and SVGAGI. As DNA, the CDR3 is TGTGCCAGCAGTCCGAATGATAGGGGGACCTACGAGCAGTACTTC. Amino acids: CASSPNDRGTYEQYF.

The chain is built from TRBV4-1 and TRBJ2-7, with 13 bases that match TRBD2. The CDR3 contains 17 residues. Germline V CDR1 and CDR2: MGHRA, YSYEKL. V trimming: 1 base; J trimming: 5 bases; junction bases outside the gene matches: 8. CDR3: CASSQGLAGGSYDEQYF. Here the CDR3 DNA reads TGCGCCAGCAGCCAAGGACTAGCGGGAGGAAGTTACGACGAGCAGTACTTC.

CDR3 region: CASSLDSGGSYNEQFF. For the CDR3, the DNA is TGCGCCAGCAGCTTGGATAGCGGGGGGTCCTACAATGAGCAGTTCTTC. The chain links TRBV5-1 to TRBJ2-1; 10 positions match TRBD2. This CDR3 spans 16 amino acids. Germline V lookup: CDR1 SGHRS, CDR2 YFSETQ. The V segment lost 0 bases and the J segment 1 base; nucleotides outside the gene matches: 1. Together with reference TRBV5-1 and TRBJ2-1, the CDR3 gives the full variable domain: KAGVTQTPRYLIKTRGQQVTLSCSPISGHRSVSWYQQTPGQGLQFLFEYFSETQRNKGNFPGRFSGRQFSNSRSEMNVSTLELGDSALYLCASSLDSGGSYNEQFFGPGTRLTVL.

Turning to this clone: This same CDR3 is encoded by further DNA sequences in the sample. The chain recombines TRBV5-4 with TRBJ2-1; D is ambiguous. The CDR3 consists of 13 residues. V lost 0 bases to trimming and J lost 3 bases, with 4 bases between them. Per germline, CDR1 SGHNT and CDR2 YYREEE (reference sequence). The chain's CDR3 is CASSLGLYNEQFF. The CDR3 region has the DNA TGTGCCAGCAGCTTGGGGCTCTACAATGAGCAGTTCTTC.

The V call is TRBV6-1, the J call TRBJ1-2; D is undetermined. This CDR3 spans 18 amino acids. V lost 6 bases and J 5 bases, leaving 28 bases between the germline ends. Germline loops: CDR1 MNHNS, CDR2 SASEGT. CDR3: CASSELIPDLNWEYGYTF. The CDR3 DNA reads TGTGCCAGCAGCGAACTGATCCCGGACCTCAACTGGGAGTATGGCTACACCTTC.

This chain uses TRBV7-9 with TRBJ1-5; D is ambiguous. Trimming took off 0 bases at V and 2 bases at J, with 14 bases between the two ends. Germline loops: CDR1 SEHNR, CDR2 FQNEAQ (reference sequence). CDR3 length equals 17 residues. This chain's CDR3 is CASSLALKGQGNQPQHF. DNA for the CDR3: TGTGCCAGCAGCTTAGCGCTAAAAGGTCAAGGCAATCAGCCCCAGCATTTT.

For the CDR3, the DNA is TGTGCCAGCAGTGACGGGACAGCTAACTATGGCTACACCTTC. Translated, it gives CASSDGTANYGYTF. This chain links TRBV28 with TRBJ1-2, with 7 positions matching TRBD1. From germline, CDR1 is MDHEN and CDR2 SYDVKM. Germline trimming cut 5 bases from V and 0 bases from J; bases unmatched to any gene: 3. This CDR3 contains 14 residues.

This chain connects TRBV28 to TRBJ2-3, with 9 bases that match TRBD2. CDR3 length: 16 amino acids. Germline V gene sequence: CDR1 MDHEN, CDR2 SYDVKM. Trimming at V came to 3 bases and at J to 2 bases, leaving 6 bases not matched to a gene. CDR3 coding DNA: TGTGCCAGCAGTTTGGGGGCTAGCGGGAACACAGATACGCAGTATTTT. This sequence encodes CASSLGASGNTDTQYF.

CDR3 region: CASSPLAGGPLEQYF. The CDR3 bases are TGCGCCAGCAGCCCCCTAGCGGGGGGACCCCTCGAGCAGTACTTC. The rearrangement joins TRBV4-1 to TRBJ2-7, with 11 bases fitting TRBD2. Trimming removed 4 bases from V and 6 bases from J; junction bases left unmatched: 8. CDR3 size: 15 residues. Germline V lookup: CDR1 MGHRA, CDR2 YSYEKL.

This chain links TRBV5-8 with TRBJ1-1, with a weak D call TRBD1 (6 bases). Germline CDR1 and CDR2: SGHTS and YDEGEE. The CDR3 loop spans 16 amino acids. The ends were cut back, 4 bases at V and 6 bases at J, with 22 bases in the middle. For the CDR3, the DNA is TGTGCCAGCAGCACTCACAGGGAAGGAGGCCACGCTGAAGCTTTCTTT. This sequence encodes CASSTHREGGHAEAFF.

The rearrangement links TRBV4-3 to TRBJ2-4, with 7 bases fitting TRBD2. After removal of 0 bases from V and 8 bases from J, the junction contained 10 bases not matched to a gene. CDR1 LGHNA and CDR2 YSLEER come from the germline V gene. The CDR3 runs 16 residues. The CDR3 protein is CASSQDMGGDFDIQYF. In nucleotides, the CDR3 is TGCGCCAGCAGCCAAGATATGGGGGGGGATTTTGACATTCAGTACTTC.

The V call is TRBV7-2, the J call TRBJ2-1; 10 nucleotides agree with TRBD2. The CDR3 length is 19 residues. V was clipped by 2 bases and J by 0 bases; unmatched bases: 10. Per germline, CDR1 SGHTA and CDR2 FQGNSA. The DNA for the CDR3 is TGTGCCAGCAGCTTACCAGCGGGAGGGCCTACTAGCTCCTACAATGAGCAGTTCTTC. It codes for CASSLPAGGPTSSYNEQFF.

The chain uses TRBV7-2 and TRBJ2-7; 9 nucleotides match TRBD2. J lost 4 bases, V lost 2 bases, and 15 bases had no gene match. There are 18 residues in the CDR3. The germline CDR1 and CDR2 sequences are SGHTA and FQGNSA. The CDR3 region is CASSLPRGAGTSIYEQYF. The CDR3 region has the DNA TGTGCCAGCAGCTTACCAAGGGGGGCCGGGACTAGCATTTACGAGCAGTACTTC.

This rearrangement joins TRBV7-9 to TRBJ1-3; the D is unclear. There are 17 residues in the CDR3. V was cut by 5 bases and J by 0 bases, with 17 bases left in between. Looked up from germline, CDR1 is SEHNR and CDR2 is FQNEAQ (reference sequence). The DNA for the CDR3 is TGTGCCAGCAGCCTTGACGATAGTCAACCCTCTGGAAACACCATATATTTT. As protein: CASSLDDSQPSGNTIYF.

The J gene is TRBJ1-4, the V gene TRBV18; D is possibly TRBD1 (5 bases). With 1 base removed from V and 5 bases from J, the gap between germline ends came to 11 bases. The CDR3 contains 15 residues. Per germline, CDR1 KGHSH and CDR2 LQKENI. For the CDR3, the DNA is TGTGCCAGCTCACCACAAAGGGGTTGGAATGAAAAACTGTTTTTT. This gives the protein CASSPQRGWNEKLFF.

Only one count was recorded for this clone. The chain has TRBV4-1 and TRBJ2-3, with 8 positions matching TRBD2. The junction had 5 bases not matched to a gene; V was cut back by 1 base and J by 2 bases. CDR1 MGHRA and CDR2 YSYEKL come from the germline V gene. The CDR3 extends over 16 amino acids. The CDR3 reads CASSQVAGLATDTQYF. The CDR3 bases are TGCGCCAGCAGCCAAGTAGCGGGGTTAGCCACAGATACGCAGTATTTT.

This clone has more than one count but fewer than ten. This same CDR3 is encoded by further DNA sequences in the sample. Written as DNA, the CDR3 is TGCGCCAGCAGCTTGGACGTGAACACTGAAGCTTTCTTT. As protein: CASSLDVNTEAFF. This chain connects TRBV5-1 to TRBJ1-1; the D is unclear. Trimming cost V 0 bases and J 0 bases, with 3 bases left between them. The CDR3 extends over 13 amino acids. Germline V gene lookup returns CDR1 SGHRS and CDR2 YFSETQ.